This entry lists 27 T cell receptor beta chains sequenced from one sample in a study of CD8+ T cells in alopecia areata. Documented treatment: oral pan-JAK inhibitor, 5-10 mg twice daily. Sequencing used cDNA as its template, made by extracting RNA and reverse transcribing it. Method: immunoSEQ multiplex PCR; TCRdb's copy keeps in-frame clones and lacks some. Found here are some 96,000 clones, 50% to 75% of them singletons; the top ten hold around 15%. The starting material was CD8+ T cells sorted from blood, obtained at week 4, from a patient treated with tofacitinib. Every receptor here comes from a human donor with alopecia areata.

This clone appeared a single time. V is TRBV19 and J is TRBJ2-5; 10 bases are a match to TRBD2. This CDR3 has 15 residues. From germline, CDR1 is LNHDA and CDR2 SQIVND (reference sequence). V shed 5 bases and J 5 bases; nucleotides not matched to a gene: 8. The CDR3 DNA sequence: TGTGCCAGTAGTGCCAGCGGGGGGGCCCAGGAGACCCAGTACTTC. This sequence encodes CASSASGGAQETQYF.

The rearrangement uses TRBV4-1 and TRBJ1-2, with TRBD1 matching 9 bases. Germline V lookup: CDR1 MGHRA, CDR2 YSYEKL. Unmatched junction bases numbered 6, after V lost 4 bases and J lost 6 bases. CDR3 length equals 14 residues. The chain's CDR3 is CASSLGQGQDGYTF. The CDR3 bases are TGCGCCAGCAGCCTGGGACAGGGTCAGGATGGCTACACCTTC.

The gene calls are TRBV28 and TRBJ2-7; no clear D gene. The germline V and J ends were trimmed by 6 bases and 3 bases, with 3 bases remaining between them. Germline values: CDR1 MDHEN, CDR2 SYDVKM. The CDR3 sequence is 10 residues long. The CDR3 protein is CASRGYEQYF. CDR3 DNA sequence: TGTGCCAGCAGGGGCTACGAGCAGTACTTC.

This chain links TRBV4-1 with TRBJ1-1; D may be TRBD1 (5 bases). The CDR3 consists of 21 residues. V lost 1 base, J lost 0 bases, and 27 bases lay in between. The germline gives CDR1 MGHRA, CDR2 YSYEKL. CDR3 loop: CASSQGTPISGTTNMNTEAFF. CDR3 DNA sequence: TGCGCCAGCAGCCAAGGCACCCCCATTTCGGGGACCACTAACATGAACACTGAAGCTTTCTTT.

The chain joins TRBV5-1 to TRBJ2-1, with TRBD2 identical over 7 bases. This CDR3 has 15 residues. Germline assignment: CDR1 SGHRS and CDR2 YFSETQ. The J segment lost 6 bases and the V segment lost 1 base, leaving 7 bases of the junction unmatched. This chain's CDR3 is CASSLKGTMFNEQFF. CDR3 sequence (DNA): TGCGCCAGCAGCTTGAAGGGGACTATGTTCAATGAGCAGTTCTTC.

This chain links TRBV7-9 with TRBJ1-2; no definite D call. The CDR3 contains 11 residues. Germline V lookup: CDR1 SEHNR, CDR2 FQNEAQ (reference sequence). The V end lost 5 bases, the J end lost 10 bases, and 11 bases lay between the germline ends. The CDR3 here is CASSDPGDYTF. CDR3 nucleotide sequence: TGTGCCAGCAGCGACCCGGGTGACTACACCTTC.

This rearrangement joins TRBV29-1 to TRBJ2-6; D not resolved. The CDR3 has 17 residues. CDR1 is SQVTM, CDR2 ANQGSEA, per germline. The ends were cut back, 0 bases at V and 0 bases at J, with 12 bases in the middle. The CDR3 nucleotides read TGCAGCGTTGAAGATCTCGCAGGTTGCTCTGGGGCCAACGTCCTGACTTTC. Its translation: CSVEDLAGCSGANVLTF.

V gene TRBV4-2 combines with J gene TRBJ1-2; a weak D match, TRBD1 (5 bases). The germline V gene encodes CDR1 LGHNA and CDR2 YNFKEQ. The CDR3 contains 14 residues. V was clipped by 4 bases and J by 4 bases, with 13 bases between them. CDR3 DNA: TGTGCCAGCAGCCCCGGGGGGGGTAGCTATGGCTACACCTTC. Translating it yields CASSPGGGSYGYTF.

V and J are TRBV29-1 and TRBJ1-1, with 8 nucleotides matching TRBD1. The length of the CDR3 is 14 residues. Germline CDR1 SQVTM, CDR2 ANQGSEA. V lost 5 bases, J lost 7 bases, and 12 bases stayed unmatched. Written as DNA, the CDR3 is TGCAGCGTTTTCTCCAGCGACAGGGGAATTGAAGCTTTCTTT. Translated: CSVFSSDRGIEAFF.

The chain uses TRBV5-1 and TRBJ2-5, with 8 bases fitting TRBD1. J lost 1 base, V lost 0 bases, and 8 bases had no gene match. Germline V lookup: CDR1 SGHRS, CDR2 YFSETQ. The CDR3 loop spans 17 amino acids. CDR3 amino acids: CASSLGLTGTGQETQYF. CDR3 bases: TGCGCCAGCAGCTTGGGTTTAACAGGGACAGGCCAAGAGACCCAGTACTTC.

In the case of this clone: Germline and junction disagree at one end, which may indicate a read error. The chain is built from TRBV14 and TRBJ2-7; D might be TRBD1 (6 bases). This CDR3 contains 15 residues. CDR1 is SGHDN, CDR2 FVKESK, per germline. The CDR3 region is CASSQGLTGFYEQYF. In DNA, the CDR3 is TGCGCCAGCAGCCAGGGTCTAACAGGGTTCTACGAGCAGTACTTC.

This rearrangement joins TRBV13 to TRBJ1-5; TRBD1 is a possible D gene (5 bases). V was clipped by 6 bases and J by 4 bases, with 7 bases between them. CDR3 size: 12 residues. Germline CDR1 reads PRHDT; CDR2 reads FYEKMQ (reference sequence). The CDR3 coding sequence is TGTGCCAGCAGTTCAGGGAATCAGCCCCAGCATTTT. It encodes CASSSGNQPQHF. Using reference TRBV13 and TRBJ1-5 for the parts outside the CDR3, the full variable domain is AAGVIQSPRHLIKEKRETATLKCYPIPRHDTVYWYQQGPGQDPQFLISFYEKMQSDKGSIPDRFSAQQFSDYHSELNMSSLELGDSALYFCASSSGNQPQHFGDGTRLSIL.

This clone was picked up a small number of times. This likely stems from a read error, as it lies one base from a far larger clone. The chain recombines TRBV5-6 with TRBJ2-1, with D uncertain. The CDR3 totals 16 residues. V dropped 0 bases and J dropped 8 bases, with 18 bases sitting between them. Germline V gene data show CDR1 as SGHDT and CDR2 as YYEEEE. The CDR3 nucleotides are TGTGCCAGCAGCTTGGGGTCGCTAACCAGTGTGGATGAGCAGTTCTTC. It yields the protein CASSLGSLTSVDEQFF.

V gene TRBV7-2 combines with J gene TRBJ2-3; TRBD2 agrees at 13 bases. The CDR3 runs 17 residues. The germline V gene has CDR1 SGHTA and CDR2 FQGNSA. Losses at the gene ends were 0 bases for V and 4 bases for J; bases not matched to a gene: 4. The CDR3 region is CASSLAILAGGPDTQYF. The DNA of the CDR3 is TGTGCCAGCAGCTTAGCAATACTAGCGGGAGGGCCAGATACGCAGTATTTT.

DNA of the CDR3: TGCGCCAGCAGCCAACGGGGGAATTCCTACGAGCAGTACTTC. It translates to CASSQRGNSYEQYF. The chain couples TRBV4-1 to TRBJ2-7; tentatively, D is TRBD2 (6 bases). The CDR3 is made up of 14 amino acids. Deletions cut 2 bases from V and 1 base from J, with 9 bases between. The germline CDR1 and CDR2 sequences are MGHRA and YSYEKL.

This clone has at least ten counts. V and J are TRBV7-6 and TRBJ2-7; tentatively, D is TRBD1 or TRBD2 (5 bases each). Trimming left V 5 bases short and J 0 bases short, with 17 bases between. This CDR3 contains 16 residues. The V gene's germline CDR1 is SGHVS and CDR2 FNYEAQ. This chain's CDR3 is CASSPQGPQFSYEQYF. The CDR3 DNA follows: TGTGCCAGCAGCCCCCAGGGACCGCAGTTCTCCTACGAGCAGTACTTC.

The J gene is TRBJ2-1, the V gene TRBV5-6; D gene ambiguous. V dropped 0 bases and J dropped 1 base, with 5 bases sitting between them. In germline, CDR1 is SGHDT, CDR2 YYEEEE. This CDR3 region has 14 residues. This CDR3 reads CASSLGQSYNEQFF. The CDR3, as DNA: TGTGCCAGCAGCTTGGGACAATCCTACAATGAGCAGTTCTTC.

The chain employs TRBV27 and TRBJ1-1; D is perhaps TRBD1 (5 bases). This CDR3 contains 13 residues. CDR1 is MNHEY, CDR2 SMNVEV, per germline (reference sequence). V shed 8 bases and J shed 1 base, with 11 bases lying between them. This chain's CDR3 is CASGRGGNTEAFF. DNA for the CDR3: TGTGCCAGCGGCCGGGGGGGGAACACTGAAGCTTTCTTT.

The V and J genes are TRBV5-6 and TRBJ2-7; D possibly corresponds to TRBD1 (6 bases). Trimming removed 2 bases from V and 5 bases from J, with 8 bases in between. CDR3 length: 12 residues. CDR1 SGHDT and CDR2 YYEEEE come from the germline V gene. The CDR3 DNA reads TGTGCCAGCAGCTTACAGGGCCACGAGCAGTACTTC. It encodes CASSLQGHEQYF.

V usage is TRBV28 and J usage is TRBJ2-1; D not certain. The V end lost 6 bases, the J end lost 1 base, and 16 bases lay between the germline ends. CDR1 and CDR2 from the germline V gene are MDHEN and SYDVKM. This CDR3 region has 16 residues. The CDR3: CASSSLLARSYNEQFF. CDR3 sequence (DNA): TGTGCCAGCAGCAGTCTACTGGCGCGGTCCTACAATGAGCAGTTCTTC.

V and J are TRBV5-6 and TRBJ2-3; unclear D gene. Germline V gives CDR1 SGHDT, CDR2 YYEEEE. The CDR3 contains 13 residues. The germline V and J ends were trimmed by 1 base and 3 bases, with 6 bases remaining between them. The chain's CDR3 is CASSLRPTDTQYF. CDR3 DNA sequence: TGTGCCAGCAGCTTGAGGCCTACAGATACGCAGTATTTT. Together with reference TRBV5-6 and TRBJ2-3, the CDR3 gives the full variable domain: DAGVTQSPTHLIKTRGQQVTLRCSPKSGHDTVSWYQQALGQGPQFIFQYYEEEERQRGNFPDRFSGHQFPNYSSELNVNALLLGDSALYLCASSLRPTDTQYFGPGTRLTVL.

This clone was observed a few times. The chain carries TRBV6-5 and TRBJ1-1; D gene ambiguous. The ends were cut back, 5 bases at V and 4 bases at J, with 14 bases in the middle. Germline-derived CDR1 and CDR2 are MNHEY and SVGAGI. The CDR3 has 14 residues. The CDR3 sequence: CASSRYTRGTEAFF. In DNA, the CDR3 is TGTGCCAGCAGTAGATACACCCGAGGCACTGAAGCTTTCTTT.

J is TRBJ1-2 and V is TRBV29-1; D not resolved. The length of the CDR3 is 15 residues. In germline, CDR1 is SQVTM, CDR2 ANQGSEA. The V and J ends lost 6 bases and 2 bases respectively, with 19 bases between them. The CDR3 sequence: CSVPEDGTENYGYTF. The DNA for the CDR3 is TGCAGCGTCCCCGAGGACGGAACAGAAAACTATGGCTACACCTTC. Full variable domain (outside the CDR3, taken from reference TRBV29-1 and TRBJ1-2): SAVISQKPSRDICQRGTSLTIQCQVDSQVTMMFWYRQQPGQSLTLIATANQGSEATYESGFVIDKFPISRPNLTFSTLTVSNMSPEDSSIYLCSVPEDGTENYGYTFGSGTRLTVV.

The rearrangement joins TRBV2 to TRBJ1-5; D unclear. V lost 6 bases to trimming and J lost 3 bases, with 30 bases between them. CDR3 length equals 20 residues. Germline V lookup: CDR1 SNHLY, CDR2 FYNNEI. The CDR3 region has the DNA TGTGCCAGCAGGAGCGAGGGATTAGTGTCGGGCGGGGTGGACAATCAGCCCCAGCATTTT. Its protein is CASRSEGLVSGGVDNQPQHF.

This sequence joins TRBV2 and TRBJ1-3; 8 bases align to TRBD1. Trimming cost V 8 bases and J 0 bases; bases outside gene matches: 6. In germline, CDR1 is SNHLY, CDR2 FYNNEI. The CDR3 has 15 amino acids. The CDR3 nucleotides are TGTGCCAGCGCGGGCAGGGGGCTCTCTGGAAACACCATATATTTT. Protein: CASAGRGLSGNTIYF.

This sequence joins TRBV27 and TRBJ2-2, with D tentatively TRBD1 (6 bases). The CDR3 consists of 18 residues. Germline CDR1 reads MNHEY; CDR2 reads SMNVEV (reference sequence). The V end lost 7 bases, the J end lost 3 bases, and 24 bases lay between the germline ends. DNA of the CDR3: TGTGCCAGCACCGGAATTAGGTGGGGGCAAGAAGACACCGGGGAGCTGTTTTTT. This codes for CASTGIRWGQEDTGELFF.

The V call is TRBV21-1, the J call TRBJ2-5. TRBV21-1 corresponds to a pseudogene. The CDR3 spans 15 residues. DNA for the CDR3: TGTGCCAGCAGCAATTTTCAAGGGCCCGGAGAGACCCAGTACTTC. Amino acids: CASSNFQGPGETQYF.